The 20 T cell receptor beta chains presented below share a single source sample, sequenced in a study of T cells in Graves' hyperthyroidism and ophthalmopathy. TCR beta CDR3 regions were amplified from RNA. The HTBI primer set was used in a first-round RT-PCR of the TCR CDR3. TCRdb re-called the multiplex PCR reads with MiXCR, one entry per CDR3 protein. The sample carries 450,000 to 650,000 distinct CDR3 sequences, less than 25% recorded once. The sample comprised blood. The receptors here all came from a man between 18 and 29 years old with Graves' hyperthyroidism.

There are many counts of this clonotype. The rearrangement links TRBV12-5 to TRBJ1-1; TRBD1 matches 8 bases. Germline V gives CDR1 LGHNT, CDR2 FRNRAP. The CDR3 spans 14 residues. V dropped 4 bases and J dropped 2; count of bases not matched to a gene: 3. The CDR3 is CASGSGQGNTEAFF. The CDR3 region has the DNA TGTGCTAGTGGTTCCGGACAGGGTAACACTGAAGCTTTCTTT.

This clonotype was seen repeatedly, ten times or more. An end of the junction does not agree with germline; a read error may underlie this. The chain recombines TRBV5-1 with TRBJ1-2, with D maybe TRBD1 (5 bases). Germline lookup yields CDR1 SGHRS and CDR2 YFSETQ. The CDR3 spans 14 residues. The CDR3 region is CASSPGTASYGYTF. CDR3 DNA sequence: TGTGCCAGCAGTCCCGGGACGGCAAGCTATGGCTACACCTTC.

The table lists this clonotype with a few counts. The chain joins TRBV29-1 to TRBJ1-1; no clear D. Germline values: CDR1 SQVTM, CDR2 ANQGSEA. The CDR3 loop spans 12 amino acids. V was clipped by 3 bases and J by 4 bases, with 9 bases between them. The CDR3 sequence is CSVDLPGTEAFF. The CDR3 DNA is TGCAGCGTTGACCTCCCGGGCACTGAAGCTTTCTTT.

The chain recombines TRBV19 with TRBJ2-2; D may match TRBD1 or TRBD2 (6 bases each). Trimming left V 9 bases short and J 5 bases short, with 28 bases between. The CDR3 consists of 18 residues. CDR1 LNHDA and CDR2 SQIVND come from the germline V gene (reference sequence). The CDR3 protein is CASRRRGAGSEGTGELFF. CDR3 coding DNA: TGTGCCAGCCGTCGAAGGGGGGCAGGGAGCGAGGGAACCGGGGAGCTGTTTTTT.

This clonotype appeared a few times. The gene calls are TRBV12-3 or TRBV12-4 and TRBJ2-2; no clear D gene. V was clipped by 7 bases and J by 7 bases, with 16 bases between them. This CDR3 comprises 14 residues. CDR3 in DNA: TGTGCCAGCATCACACATGGCACAGACGGGGAGCTGTTTTTT. Translation gives CASITHGTDGELFF.

This clonotype was found many times. The J gene is TRBJ1-2, the V gene TRBV9; D is uncertain. The CDR3 loop spans 12 amino acids. The V end lost 4 bases, the J end lost 6 bases, and 10 bases lay between the germline ends. Germline CDR1 SGDLS, CDR2 YYNGEE. The CDR3 region has the DNA TGTGCCAGCAGCCGCCCCGGGGATGGCTACACCTTC. Translation gives CASSRPGDGYTF.

The sample holds many counts of this clonotype. V and J are TRBV4-1 and TRBJ2-7, with 7 bases fitting TRBD1. The CDR3 is made up of 15 amino acids. Losses at the gene ends were 2 bases for V and 3 bases for J; bases not matched to a gene: 7. Germline CDR1 MGHRA, CDR2 YSYEKL. DNA of the CDR3: TGCGCCAGCAGCCAACCAGGGGGTTTCGGCTACGAGCAGTACTTC. Protein sequence: CASSQPGGFGYEQYF.

This clonotype was counted ten times or more. A much larger clone is a single base away; this may be a read error. This chain uses TRBV6-1 with TRBJ1-2; D ambiguous. Germline V gene sequence: CDR1 MNHNS, CDR2 SASEGT. The CDR3 is made up of 13 amino acids. Trimming took off 0 bases at V and 7 bases at J, with 9 bases between the two ends. The DNA for the CDR3 is TGTGCCAGCAGTGAAGCTGGAGGCTCTGGCTACACCTTC. It yields the protein CASSEAGGSGYTF.

This clonotype appeared many times. This chain connects TRBV2 to TRBJ1-5; D gene ambiguous. This CDR3 has 12 amino acids. Germline V gene sequence: CDR1 SNHLY, CDR2 FYNNEI. V was shortened by 8 bases and J by 6 bases, with 11 bases between the two germline ends. DNA for the CDR3: TGTGCCAGCGCACGGGCCGGTCAGCCCCAGCATTTT. It codes for CASARAGQPQHF.

This clonotype has ten or more counts. V usage is TRBV6-1 and J usage is TRBJ1-1, with 9 bases lining up with TRBD1. V lost 8 bases and J lost 10; bases outside the gene matches: 5. Germline CDR1 reads MNHNS; CDR2 reads SASEGT. CDR3 length equals 11 residues. The CDR3 nucleotides are TGTGCCAGCCACTCGACAGGGGGAGCTTTCTTT. Protein product: CASHSTGGAFF.

The chain has TRBV6-4 and TRBJ2-7, with 10 bases aligning to TRBD2. Germline-derived CDR1 and CDR2 are MRHNA and SNTAGT. CDR3 length: 14 residues. Trimming at V came to 5 bases and at J to 4 bases, leaving 5 bases not matched to a gene. The CDR3 nucleotides are TGTGCCAGCAGTAGAGCGGGAGGGCCGTACGAGCAGTACTTC. Residues: CASSRAGGPYEQYF.

This clonotype has just a few counts. The CDR3 coding sequence is TGTGCCAGCAGCTTACACCGGGGGACTGAAGCTTTCTTT. Its translation is CASSLHRGTEAFF. V gene TRBV13 combines with J gene TRBJ1-1, with D tentatively TRBD1 (5 bases). The V end was cut by 2 bases, the J end by 5 bases, with 9 bases between. This CDR3 contains 13 residues. Germline V gives CDR1 PRHDT, CDR2 FYEKMQ (reference sequence).

This chain connects TRBV28 to TRBJ2-7; TRBD2 is a possible D gene (6 bases). This CDR3 contains 15 residues. Germline values: CDR1 MDHEN, CDR2 SYDVKM. The ends were cut back, 5 bases at V and 0 bases at J, with 14 bases in the middle. The CDR3 loop is CASSPAGYPSYEQYF. The CDR3 region has the DNA TGTGCCAGCAGTCCCGCGGGATACCCCTCCTACGAGCAGTACTTC.

Points on this clonotype: This may stem from a read error, because a much larger clone lies one nucleotide away. The rearrangement uses TRBV6-1 and TRBJ1-3, with D maybe TRBD1 (5 bases). With 7 bases removed from V and 3 bases from J, the gap between germline ends came to 19 bases. This CDR3 region has 16 residues. Germline V gives CDR1 MNHNS, CDR2 SASEGT. This CDR3 reads CASMGPGRDFGNTIYF. As DNA, the CDR3 is TGTGCCAGCATGGGGCCAGGACGAGACTTTGGAAACACCATATATTTT.

A few counts support this clonotype. A read error may account for a junction end that differs from germline. This chain uses TRBV28 with TRBJ2-4; D is perhaps TRBD1 or TRBD2 (6 bases each). From germline, CDR1 is MDHEN and CDR2 SYDVKM. The CDR3 length is 19 residues. The CDR3, as DNA: TGTGCCAGCAGTCCTGGGGGGCTGTCCATCAACCTAGCCAAAAACATTAAGTACTTC. Protein sequence: CASSPGGLSINLAKNIKYF.

In this sample, this clonotype turned up many times. The chain uses TRBV6-1 and TRBJ2-5; perhaps D is TRBD1 or TRBD2 (5 bases each). The V gene's germline CDR1 is MNHNS and CDR2 SASEGT. V was clipped by 6 bases and J by 1 base, with 12 bases between them. The CDR3 is 14 residues long. CDR3 DNA: TGTGCCAGCAGGAGGGGAGTCGGCCAAGAGACCCAGTACTTC. Its protein is CASRRGVGQETQYF.

This clonotype came up many times. The V gene is TRBV20-1, the J gene TRBJ2-5, with 9 bases lining up with TRBD2. Trimming removed 3 bases from V and 2 bases from J; junction bases left unmatched: 7. The CDR3 is 15 residues long. Germline V CDR1 and CDR2: DFQATT, SNEGSKA (reference sequence). The CDR3 DNA reads TGCAGTGCTAGTGATATAGCGGGGGTACAAGAGACCCAGTACTTC. Its translation: CSASDIAGVQETQYF.

This clonotype was observed at least ten times. The rearrangement uses TRBV19 and TRBJ2-5, with D tentatively TRBD1 (5 bases). CDR3 size: 13 residues. Germline V gene sequence: CDR1 LNHDA, CDR2 SQIVND (reference sequence). V was pared by 7 bases and J by 2 bases, with 11 bases between. CDR3 DNA: TGTGCCAGTATCGGCAGGGATCAAGAGACCCAGTACTTC. This encodes CASIGRDQETQYF. The full variable domain, with the rest looked up from reference TRBV19 and TRBJ2-5, is DGGITQSPKYLFRKEGQNVTLSCEQNLNHDAMYWYRQDPGQGLRLIYYSQIVNDFQKGDIAEGYSVSREKKESFPLTVTSAQKNPTAFYLCASIGRDQETQYFGPGTRLLVL.

This chain joins TRBV9 and TRBJ2-3; D not resolved. Trimming stripped 0 bases from V and 0 bases from J, with 14 bases between. CDR1 is SGDLS, CDR2 YYNGEE, per germline. The CDR3 contains 17 residues. The CDR3: CASSVGRGETSTDTQYF. The CDR3 DNA follows: TGTGCCAGCAGCGTAGGTCGAGGTGAGACTAGCACAGATACGCAGTATTTT.

The sample holds many counts of this clonotype. The genes are TRBV29-1 and TRBJ1-2, with 11 bases aligning to TRBD1. The CDR3 runs 13 residues. CDR1 is SQVTM, CDR2 ANQGSEA, per germline. V lost 5 bases to trimming and J lost 6 bases; unmatched junction nucleotides: 5. The DNA for the CDR3 is TGCAGCGTTCCCGGACAGGGGGCGAATGGCTACACCTTC. It yields the protein CSVPGQGANGYTF.